This T cell receptor (beta chain) is from a study of blood T cell repertoires in COVID-19. Study overall: The samples span acute and convalescent COVID-19 from the United States, Italy and Spain.

Only in-frame clones appear in the TCRdb table, and some are missing; sequencing was by immunoSEQ multiplex PCR. Here the sample spans more than 200,000 clones, about 89% being singletons. The CDR3 totals 16 residues. CDR1 is SGDLS, CDR2 YYNGEE, per germline. V lost 4 bases, J lost 7 bases, and 10 bases stayed unmatched. This chain connects TRBV9 to TRBJ2-1; 11 bases map to TRBD2. The receptor comes from a woman aged 25 to 39 who had recovered from COVID-19. The sequenced material came from PBMCs or T cells enriched from blood (not recorded which). In DNA, the CDR3 is TGTGCCAGCAGCCCCTTAGCGGGAGGGGATGCAAATGAGCAGTTCTTC. Protein: CASSPLAGGDANEQFF.